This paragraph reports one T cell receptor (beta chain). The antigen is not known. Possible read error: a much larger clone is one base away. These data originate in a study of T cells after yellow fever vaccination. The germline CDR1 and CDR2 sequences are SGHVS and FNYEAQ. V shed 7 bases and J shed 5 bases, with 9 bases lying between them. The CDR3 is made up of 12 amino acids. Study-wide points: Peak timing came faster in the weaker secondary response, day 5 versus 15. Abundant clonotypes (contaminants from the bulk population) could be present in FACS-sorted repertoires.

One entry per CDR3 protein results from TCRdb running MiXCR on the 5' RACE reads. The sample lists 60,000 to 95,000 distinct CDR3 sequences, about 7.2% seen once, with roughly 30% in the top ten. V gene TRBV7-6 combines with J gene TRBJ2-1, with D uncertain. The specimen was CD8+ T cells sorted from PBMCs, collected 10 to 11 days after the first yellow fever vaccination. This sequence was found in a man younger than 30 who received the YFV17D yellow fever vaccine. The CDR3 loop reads CASNFRHNEQFF. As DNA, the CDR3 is TGTGCCAGCAACTTTAGGCACAATGAGCAGTTCTTC.